This T cell receptor (beta chain) appears in the sequencing data of a study of blood T cell repertoires in COVID-19. The germline gives CDR1 MDHEN, CDR2 SYDVKM. This CDR3 comprises 15 residues. V was pared by 5 bases and J by 2 bases, with 5 bases of the junction left unmatched. How the authors handled the data: Amplification of reference gene primers was used by the study to estimate nucleated cell counts. The table came from immunoSEQ multiplex PCR; TCRdb's copy has only in-frame clones and leaves some out. V and J calls and clone size follow that table, whereas D and trimming were derived from the DNA. The data show about 140,000 clones, approximately 87% seen once.

The rearrangement uses TRBV28 and TRBJ2-1, with 8 nucleotides matching TRBD1. The sample consisted of peripheral blood. This TCR was recovered from a woman between 45 and 65 years old with active or convalescent COVID-19. In DNA, the CDR3 is TGTGCCAGCAGTCCCCGGACAGGGACCTACAATGAGCAGTTCTTC. This codes for CASSPRTGTYNEQFF.